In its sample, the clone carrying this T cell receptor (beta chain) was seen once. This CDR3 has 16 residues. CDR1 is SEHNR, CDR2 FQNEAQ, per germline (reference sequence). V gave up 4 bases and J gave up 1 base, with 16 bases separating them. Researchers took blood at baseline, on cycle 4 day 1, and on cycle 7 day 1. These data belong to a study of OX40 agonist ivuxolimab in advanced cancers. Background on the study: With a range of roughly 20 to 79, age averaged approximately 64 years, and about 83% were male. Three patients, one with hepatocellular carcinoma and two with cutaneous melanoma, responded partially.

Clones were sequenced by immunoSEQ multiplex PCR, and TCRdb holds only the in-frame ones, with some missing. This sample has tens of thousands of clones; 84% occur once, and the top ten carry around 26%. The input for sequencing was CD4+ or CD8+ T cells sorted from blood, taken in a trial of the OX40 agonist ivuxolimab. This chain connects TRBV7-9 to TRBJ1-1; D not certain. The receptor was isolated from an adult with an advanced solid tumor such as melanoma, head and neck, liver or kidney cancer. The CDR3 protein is CASSSKPLGRNTEAFF. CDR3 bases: TGTGCCAGCAGCTCAAAACCGCTCGGACGGAACACTGAAGCTTTCTTT.